This TCR beta chain is from a study of CD8 T cells in ankylosing spondylitis. Study findings and constraints: Clones tied to disease were said to be significantly enriched in matched ankylosing spondylitis synovial fluid. A TCR beta motif made of under 10 highly homologous variants seemed typical of ankylosing spondylitis blood.

Using its own MiXCR run on the 5' RACE reads, TCRdb lists one record per CDR3 protein. The sample carries 250,000 to 350,000 distinct CDR3 sequences, 15% to 20% recorded once. CDR3 length: 16 residues. Germline CDR1 SGHVS, CDR2 FQNEAQ. The V and J ends lost 5 bases and 3 bases respectively, with 20 bases between them. Only a few counts were recorded for this clonotype. Its target is unknown. Input material: blood, either unsorted or a sorted T cell fraction (not recorded which). The chain has TRBV7-8 and TRBJ2-7; D is possibly TRBD1 (6 bases). This receptor was taken from a male donor with ankylosing spondylitis or in good health (not recorded which). The CDR3 sequence: CASSPGTPTNYYEQYV. The CDR3 DNA follows: TGTGCCAGCAGCCCCGGGACACCGACGAATTACTACGAGCAGTACGTC.